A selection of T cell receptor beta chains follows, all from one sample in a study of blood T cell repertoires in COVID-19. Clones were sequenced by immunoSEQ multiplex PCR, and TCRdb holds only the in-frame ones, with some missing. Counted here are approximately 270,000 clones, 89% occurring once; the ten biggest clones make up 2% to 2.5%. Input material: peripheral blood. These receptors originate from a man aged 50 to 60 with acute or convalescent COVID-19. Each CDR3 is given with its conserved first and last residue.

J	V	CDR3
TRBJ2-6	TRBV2	CASSFSRSGANVLTF
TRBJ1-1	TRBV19	CASSAQGRGNTEAFF
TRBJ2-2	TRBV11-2	CASSPRGGELFF
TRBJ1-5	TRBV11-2	CASSRQTRQPQHF
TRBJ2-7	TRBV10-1	CASSESIGGHEQYF
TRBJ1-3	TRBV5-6	CASRLGTVGGNTIYF
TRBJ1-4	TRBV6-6	CASSYFRTGRGEKLFF
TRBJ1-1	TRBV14	CASSRTPGGTGTEAFF
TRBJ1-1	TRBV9	CASSQQGGTEAFF
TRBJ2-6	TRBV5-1	CASSFLPGQGAPGANVLTF
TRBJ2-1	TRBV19	CASSIFTSSYNEQFF
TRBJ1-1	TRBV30	CAWSTTGISEAFF
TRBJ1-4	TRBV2	CASRPQAPNEKLFF
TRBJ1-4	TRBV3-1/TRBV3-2	CASSQAGTGAELFF
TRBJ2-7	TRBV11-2	CASSLAVASYEQYF
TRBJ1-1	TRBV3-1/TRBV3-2	CASSQRDRGFMNTEAFF
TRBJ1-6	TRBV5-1	CASSPVPGQGARSPLHF
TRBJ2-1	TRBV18	CASSSLGQGVNEQFF
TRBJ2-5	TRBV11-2	CASSLVGQGETQYF
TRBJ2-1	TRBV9	CASSVGGGNHNEQFF
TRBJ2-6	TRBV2	CASSVQGSGANVLTF
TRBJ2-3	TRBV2	CASTPGADTQYF
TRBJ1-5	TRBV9	CASSPGGGQPQHF
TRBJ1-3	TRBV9	CASSVDRARNTIYF
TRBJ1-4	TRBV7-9	CASSQNQGVREKLFF
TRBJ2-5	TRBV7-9	CASSPRKYLAKPQETQYF
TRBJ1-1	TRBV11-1	CASSRYRGNTEAFF